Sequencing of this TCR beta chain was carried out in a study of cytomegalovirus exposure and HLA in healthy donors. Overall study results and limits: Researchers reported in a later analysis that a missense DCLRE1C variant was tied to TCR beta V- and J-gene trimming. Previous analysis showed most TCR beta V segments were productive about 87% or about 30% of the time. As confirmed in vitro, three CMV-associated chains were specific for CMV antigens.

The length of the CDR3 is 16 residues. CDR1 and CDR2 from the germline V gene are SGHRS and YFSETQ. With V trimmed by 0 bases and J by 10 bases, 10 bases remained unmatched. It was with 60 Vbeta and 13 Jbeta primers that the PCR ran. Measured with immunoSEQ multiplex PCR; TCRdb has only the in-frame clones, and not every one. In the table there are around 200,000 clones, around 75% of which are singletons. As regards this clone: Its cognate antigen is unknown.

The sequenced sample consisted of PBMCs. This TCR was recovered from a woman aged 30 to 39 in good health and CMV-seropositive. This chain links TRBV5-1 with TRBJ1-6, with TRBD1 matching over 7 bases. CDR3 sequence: CASSLDKTGPGSPLHF. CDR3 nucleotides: TGCGCCAGCAGCTTGGACAAGACAGGGCCCGGCTCACCCCTCCACTTT.